Shown below are 18 T cell receptor beta chains from a single sample sequenced in a study of kidney transplant recipient with SARS-CoV-2 infection (dated by TCRdb to the early 2020s). The time point label on this specimen signifies: pre-pandemic baseline sample and day 111 after first positive SARS-CoV-2 test. The instrument was an Illumina MiSeq. TCRdb reanalyzed the raw reads on its own, using fastp at Q25 for trimming and MiXCR for clone calling, and kept in-frame beta chains. Records with the same CDR3 protein are collapsed into one entry carrying the most frequent genes and DNA. The sample records fewer than 250,000 distinct CDR3 sequences, around 28% of which are singletons. The ten largest clones capture about 7% of the sample. The source material was a blood sample, sampled at baseline and around day 110 from a kidney transplant recipient. These receptors all stem from a male patient in his thirties who had COVID-19 and was a kidney transplant recipient. In transplant recipients, some T cells may be of donor rather than host origin.

In regard to this clonotype: A much bigger clone sits one base away, suggesting this may be a read error. The chain has TRBV20-1 and TRBJ2-4; 9 bases fit TRBD2. The germline CDR1 and CDR2 sequences are DFQATT and SNEGSKA (reference sequence). V lost 6 bases and J lost 13; bases outside the gene matches: 16. The CDR3 sequence is 14 residues long. CDR3 in amino acids: CSAPASGNSYGQYF. In DNA, the CDR3 is TGCAGTGCCCCGGCTAGCGGGAACTCCTACGGGCAGTACTTC.

Only one count was recorded for this clonotype. One junction end does not reproduce the germline sequence, and a read error may be involved. The gene calls are TRBV25-1 and TRBJ1-2, with D unclear. This CDR3 comprises 17 residues. Germline V gives CDR1 MGHDK, CDR2 SYGVNS. The CDR3 sequence is CAGSGSKELGKTYGYTF. CDR3 nucleotides: TGTGCCGGCAGTGGGTCCAAAGAACTGGGAAAGACCTATGGCTACACCTTC.

Of note for this clonotype: One end of the junction varies from germline; a read error may be responsible. The chain employs TRBV7-8 and TRBJ1-2, with unresolved D. The CDR3 is 17 residues long. The germline gives CDR1 SGHVS, CDR2 FQNEAQ. DNA of the CDR3: TGTGCCAGCAGCGTGACGTTGTTTACCCGAAAGACCTATGGCTGCACCTTC. This codes for CASSVTLFTRKTYGCTF.

This clonotype has at least ten counts. This chain links TRBV6-1 with TRBJ1-3; D unresolved. In germline, CDR1 is MNHNS, CDR2 SASEGT. This CDR3 is built from 15 residues. Deletions cut 2 bases from V and 0 bases from J, with 8 bases between. As DNA, the CDR3 is TGTGCCAGCAGTGAAATAGGGAACTCTGGAAACACCATATATTTT. Amino acid sequence: CASSEIGNSGNTIYF.

This clonotype was seen at least ten times. V is TRBV2 and J is TRBJ1-6; a possible D gene is TRBD1 (5 bases). There are 12 residues in the CDR3. Germline V CDR1 and CDR2: SNHLY, FYNNEI. The germline V and J ends were trimmed by 7 bases and 7 bases, with 8 bases remaining between them. CDR3 in amino acids: CASTDTNSPLHF. For the CDR3, the DNA is TGTGCCAGCACGGACACAAATTCACCCCTCCACTTT.

This chain connects TRBV30 to TRBJ1-1, with D uncertain. Germline V gene lookup returns CDR1 GTSNPN and CDR2 SVGIG (reference sequence). Trimming removed 8 bases from V and 2 bases from J, with 9 bases in between. The CDR3 sequence is 11 residues long. CDR3 sequence (DNA): TGTGCCGCAGAGAGAAACACTGAAGCTTTCTTT. Its translation is CAAERNTEAFF.

For this clonotype: This sequence may be a read error, since a much larger clone differs from it by one base. V and J are TRBV20-1 and TRBJ1-2; D ambiguous. CDR1 is DFQATT, CDR2 SNEGSKA, per germline (reference sequence). This CDR3 spans 14 amino acids. V was pared by 1 base and J by 8 bases, with 17 bases between. The chain's CDR3 is CSARGRHPANGYTF. The CDR3 coding sequence is TGCAGTGCTAGAGGAAGGCACCCGGCTAACGGCTACACCTTC.

At least ten counts were recorded for this clonotype. The rearrangement joins TRBV2 to TRBJ2-7; D perhaps matches TRBD2 (6 bases). The germline CDR1 and CDR2 sequences are SNHLY and FYNNEI. This CDR3 spans 11 amino acids. V was clipped by 6 bases and J by 7 bases, with 10 bases between them. For the CDR3, the DNA is TGTGCCAGCAGGTGGGAGGTGGAGCAGTACTTC. Amino acid sequence: CASRWEVEQYF. Full variable domain (remainder filled in from reference TRBV2 and TRBJ2-7): EPEVTQTPSHQVTQMGQEVILRCVPISNHLYFYWYRQILGQKVEFLVSFYNNEISEKSEIFDDQFSVERPDGSNFTLKIRSTKLEDSAMYFCASRWEVEQYFGPGTRLTVT.

A remark on this clonotype: A read error is possible here, since a much larger clone lies one base away. The CDR3 sequence: CASSRVAPYEKTYGYTF. CDR3 in DNA: TGTGCCAGCAGTAGAGTAGCGCCTTACGAAAAGACCTATGGCTACACCTTC. This chain joins TRBV6-5 and TRBJ1-2, with D unresolved. CDR3 size: 17 residues. V was shortened by 5 bases and J by 4 bases, with 23 bases between the two germline ends. Germline CDR1 MNHEY, CDR2 SVGAGI.

Comments on this clonotype: A much more abundant neighbour one base away suggests this may be a read error. This chain joins TRBV6-5 and TRBJ1-2; the D is unclear. V was clipped by 0 bases and J by 2 bases, with 16 bases between them. This CDR3 has 17 amino acids. The V gene's germline CDR1 is MNHEY and CDR2 SVGAGI. The CDR3 DNA follows: TGTGCCAGCAGTTACTCTACCCGCCCGAGGATAAACTATGGCTACACCTTC. It encodes CASSYSTRPRINYGYTF.

Remarks on this clonotype: A much larger clonotype is one base distant, so this may be a read error. V usage is TRBV3-1 and J usage is TRBJ2-5, with D hard to call. The CDR3 loop spans 17 amino acids. Germline loops: CDR1 LGHDT, CDR2 YNNKEL (reference sequence). Trimming shortened V by 5 bases and J by 5 bases, and 24 bases separated the two germline ends. Written as DNA, the CDR3 is TGTGCCAGCAGCGGAGATCGTCCCATTTCTTTCTCTGAGACCCAGTACTTC. It specifies CASSGDRPISFSETQYF.

As concerns this clonotype: This clone may be a read error of a much larger clone one base away. The chain combines TRBV6-6 with TRBJ2-7, with a tentative D call TRBD2 (5 bases). The germline V and J ends were trimmed by 6 bases and 3 bases, with 15 bases remaining between them. The CDR3 has 14 residues. Germline V gene sequence: CDR1 MNHNY, CDR2 SVGAGI (reference sequence). CDR3 sequence: CASSRTGGNYEQYF. The CDR3 DNA reads TGTGCCAGCAGCCGGACTGGCGGCAACTACGAGCAGTACTTC.

This clonotype was counted ten times or more. The chain has TRBV11-3 and TRBJ1-2; D remains unclear. Germline V gives CDR1 SGHNT, CDR2 YENEEA. CDR3 length: 17 amino acids. The ends were cut back, 5 bases at V and 4 bases at J, with 23 bases in the middle. CDR3 region: CASSQCDDLGKTYGYTF. CDR3 bases: TGTGCCAGCAGCCAGTGTGACGATCTCGGAAAGACCTATGGCTACACCTTC.

This clonotype was observed at least ten times. J is TRBJ1-1 and V is TRBV2, with 9 bases matching TRBD1. The CDR3 is 14 residues long. Germline-derived CDR1 and CDR2 are SNHLY and FYNNEI. With 6 bases clipped from V and 8 bases from J, the junction kept 10 bases outside the gene matches. CDR3 sequence (DNA): TGTGCCAGCAGGGCCTCCGGGACAGGGCGAGAAGCTTTCTTT. Protein product: CASRASGTGREAFF.

This clonotype was recorded many times. The V gene is TRBV5-4, the J gene TRBJ1-2; D uncertain. The germline gives CDR1 SGHNT, CDR2 YYREEE (reference sequence). CDR3 length: 16 residues. The V end was cut by 7 bases, the J end by 4 bases, with 23 bases between. For the CDR3, the DNA is TGTGCCAGCGCCACTAACGTACCAGGAAAGACCTATGGCTACACCTTC. The encoded protein is CASATNVPGKTYGYTF.

The sample holds a few counts of this clonotype. The chain has TRBV11-3 and TRBJ1-2; D uncertain. Trimming removed 5 bases at V and 4 bases at J, with 23 bases between. The CDR3 has 17 residues. The germline gives CDR1 SGHNT, CDR2 YENEEA. The CDR3 is CASSSTNDLGKTYGYTF. The CDR3 nucleotides are TGTGCCAGCAGCAGCACCAACGATCTCGGAAAGACCTATGGCTACACCTTC.

This clonotype has at least ten counts. The chain has TRBV3-1 and TRBJ1-1; D remains unclear. The CDR3 has 17 amino acids. Germline values: CDR1 LGHDT, CDR2 YNNKEL (reference sequence). V was trimmed by 5 bases and J by 4 bases, leaving 23 bases between them. The CDR3 DNA follows: TGTGCCAGCAGCTGGGATAATCCCATTTCAATTCGCACTGAAGCTTTCTTT. It is translated as CASSWDNPISIRTEAFF.

This clonotype came up many times. J is TRBJ2-1 and V is TRBV6-5, with unresolved D. V lost 3 bases and J lost 7, with 10 bases in between. CDR3 size: 13 residues. Per the germline V gene, CDR1 is MNHEY and CDR2 is SVGAGI. The CDR3 DNA reads as TGTGCCAGCAGTTATGTTCTGGGAAATGAGCAGTTCTTC. Protein: CASSYVLGNEQFF.